This is a list of T cell receptor beta chains from one sample in a study of blood T cell repertoires in COVID-19. The repertoire was sequenced with immunoSEQ multiplex PCR; TCRdb's copy has only in-frame clones and lacks some. The repertoire holds under 300,000 clones, with around 86% as singletons. Sequencing input: peripheral blood. The source is a woman aged 40 to 50 who had recovered from COVID-19. The CDR3 runs from the conserved cysteine through the conserved F or W. Fields, in order: V gene, clone size, CDR3 length, J gene, D gene, CDR3 protein, CDR3 DNA. The D gene is left open where the match is weak. For some rows the clone size is stated as once, few or many, or as a class when expanded; others skip it.

V gene: TRBV19; clone size: NA; CDR3 length: 16; J gene: TRBJ2-7; D gene: TRBD1; CDR3 protein: CASRPSADRKAYEQYF; CDR3 DNA: TGTGCCAGTAGGCCCTCAGCGGACAGGAAGGCCTACGAGCAGTACTTC
V gene: TRBV5-1; clone size: NA; CDR3 length: 13; J gene: TRBJ2-5; D gene: NA; CDR3 protein: CASSFRAQETQYF; CDR3 DNA: TGCGCCAGCAGCTTCAGGGCCCAAGAGACCCAGTACTTC
V gene: TRBV2; clone size: NA; CDR3 length: 14; J gene: TRBJ1-2; D gene: TRBD1; CDR3 protein: CASRDNRGIGGYTF; CDR3 DNA: TGTGCCAGCAGGGACAACAGGGGTATTGGTGGCTACACCTTC
V gene: TRBV18; clone size: few; CDR3 length: 15; J gene: TRBJ2-1; D gene: TRBD2; CDR3 protein: CASSPLRLADNEQFF; CDR3 DNA: TGTGCCAGCTCACCACTGAGACTAGCGGACAATGAGCAGTTCTTC
V gene: TRBV6-5; clone size: NA; CDR3 length: 15; J gene: TRBJ2-7; D gene: TRBD1; CDR3 protein: CASSQRTGGAYEQYF; CDR3 DNA: TGTGCCAGCAGTCAGAGGACAGGGGGGGCCTACGAGCAGTACTTC
V gene: TRBV6-4; clone size: NA; CDR3 length: 15; J gene: TRBJ2-1; D gene: NA; CDR3 protein: CASSPSGQFYNEQFF; CDR3 DNA: TGTGCCAGCAGTCCATCAGGACAGTTCTACAATGAGCAGTTCTTC
V gene: TRBV21-1; clone size: NA; CDR3 length: 19; J gene: TRBJ2-1; D gene: NA; CDR3 protein: CTGRVGLAGVIPSYNEQFF; CDR3 DNA: TGCACCGGGCGGGTGGGGCTAGCGGGAGTTATCCCCTCCTACAATGAGCAGTTCTTC
V gene: TRBV20-1; clone size: NA; CDR3 length: 11; J gene: TRBJ2-7; D gene: TRBD2; CDR3 protein: CSATRTSAQYF; CDR3 DNA: TGCAGTGCGACCCGGACTAGCGCGCAGTACTTC
V gene: TRBV10-3; clone size: NA; CDR3 length: 15; J gene: TRBJ1-4; D gene: NA; CDR3 protein: CAISERPGTNEKLFF; CDR3 DNA: TGTGCCATCAGTGAGCGGCCAGGAACTAATGAAAAACTGTTTTTT
V gene: TRBV3-1/TRBV3-2; clone size: NA; CDR3 length: 21; J gene: TRBJ2-1; D gene: TRBD1; CDR3 protein: CASSQENPGPGQVMVYNEQFF; CDR3 DNA: TGTGCCAGCAGCCAGGAAAACCCAGGTCCGGGACAGGTAATGGTCTACAATGAGCAGTTCTTC
V gene: TRBV10-2; clone size: NA; CDR3 length: 16; J gene: TRBJ2-1; D gene: TRBD2; CDR3 protein: CASKIGRGSSYNEQFF; CDR3 DNA: TGCGCCAGCAAAATTGGTCGCGGGAGTTCTTACAATGAGCAGTTCTTC
V gene: TRBV24-1; clone size: NA; CDR3 length: 15; J gene: TRBJ2-5; D gene: TRBD1; CDR3 protein: CATSDRDSRQETQYF; CDR3 DNA: TGTGCCACCAGTGATCGGGACAGCCGCCAAGAGACCCAGTACTTC
V gene: TRBV12-3/TRBV12-4; clone size: NA; CDR3 length: 13; J gene: TRBJ2-3; D gene: NA; CDR3 protein: CASQSRSTDTQYF; CDR3 DNA: TGTGCCAGCCAATCACGGAGCACAGATACGCAGTATTTT
V gene: TRBV21-1; clone size: NA; CDR3 length: 15; J gene: TRBJ2-3; D gene: NA; CDR3 protein: CASSKGQGETDTQYF; CDR3 DNA: TGTGCCAGCAGCAAAGGGCAGGGTGAAACAGATACGCAGTATTTT
V gene: TRBV3-1/TRBV3-2; clone size: NA; CDR3 length: 15; J gene: TRBJ2-2; D gene: NA; CDR3 protein: CASSPPGVRTGELFF; CDR3 DNA: TGTGCCAGCAGCCCCCCGGGAGTGCGGACCGGGGAGCTGTTTTTT
V gene: TRBV10-3; clone size: NA; CDR3 length: 13; J gene: TRBJ1-4; D gene: TRBD1; CDR3 protein: CATQGQLNEKLFF; CDR3 DNA: TGTGCCACTCAGGGACAGCTAAATGAAAAACTGTTTTTT
V gene: TRBV27; clone size: NA; CDR3 length: 14; J gene: TRBJ2-1; D gene: NA; CDR3 protein: CASTGTPINNEQFF; CDR3 DNA: TGTGCCAGCACCGGGACACCAATTAACAATGAGCAGTTCTTC
V gene: TRBV5-1; clone size: NA; CDR3 length: 19; J gene: TRBJ2-6; D gene: NA; CDR3 protein: CASSLLGGLGAPGANVLTF; CDR3 DNA: TGCGCCAGCAGCTTGTTGGGCGGGTTGGGGGCCCCTGGGGCCAACGTCCTGACTTTC
V gene: TRBV5-1; clone size: NA; CDR3 length: 14; J gene: TRBJ1-1; D gene: TRBD1; CDR3 protein: CASSQTGKNTEAFF; CDR3 DNA: TGCGCCAGCAGCCAGACAGGGAAGAACACTGAAGCTTTCTTT
V gene: TRBV4-2; clone size: NA; CDR3 length: 15; J gene: TRBJ1-6; D gene: TRBD1; CDR3 protein: CASSYETGGNSPLHF; CDR3 DNA: TGTGCCAGCAGCTATGAGACAGGGGGAAATTCACCCCTCCACTTT
V gene: TRBV1; clone size: NA; CDR3 length: 15; J gene: TRBJ2-7; D gene: NA; CDR3 protein: CTSSHEQGASYEQYF; CDR3 DNA: TGCACCAGCAGCCACGAACAGGGGGCCTCCTACGAGCAGTACTTC
V gene: TRBV7-2; clone size: few; CDR3 length: 16; J gene: TRBJ1-2; D gene: NA; CDR3 protein: CASSLDVPGDNYGYTF; CDR3 DNA: TGTGCCAGCAGCTTAGATGTTCCCGGGGATAACTATGGCTACACCTTC
V gene: TRBV14; clone size: NA; CDR3 length: 16; J gene: TRBJ2-3; D gene: TRBD2; CDR3 protein: CASSQDAGLSTDTQYF; CDR3 DNA: TGTGCCAGCAGCCAAGATGCGGGACTAAGCACAGATACGCAGTATTTT
V gene: TRBV5-6; clone size: few; CDR3 length: 14; J gene: TRBJ2-2; D gene: TRBD1; CDR3 protein: CASSSYRGSGELFF; CDR3 DNA: TGTGCCAGCAGCTCCTACAGGGGGTCCGGGGAGCTGTTTTTT
V gene: TRBV27; clone size: once; CDR3 length: 15; J gene: TRBJ2-7; D gene: TRBD2; CDR3 protein: CASRQGLAESYEQYF; CDR3 DNA: TGTGCCAGCAGACAAGGACTAGCGGAATCCTACGAGCAGTACTTC
V gene: TRBV24-1; clone size: NA; CDR3 length: 18; J gene: TRBJ1-2; D gene: NA; CDR3 protein: CATSDSDPGPGTHYGYTF; CDR3 DNA: TGTGCCACCAGTGATTCCGACCCTGGTCCCGGGACACATTATGGCTACACCTTC
V gene: TRBV7-8; clone size: NA; CDR3 length: 16; J gene: TRBJ2-5; D gene: TRBD2; CDR3 protein: CASSPGTSGLQETQYF; CDR3 DNA: TGTGCCAGCAGCCCCGGGACTAGCGGGCTGCAAGAGACCCAGTACTTC
V gene: TRBV5-5; clone size: NA; CDR3 length: 18; J gene: TRBJ2-5; D gene: TRBD2; CDR3 protein: CASSLTGRGREGQETQYF; CDR3 DNA: TGTGCCAGCAGCTTGACAGGGCGAGGGCGGGAGGGCCAAGAGACCCAGTACTTC
V gene: TRBV2; clone size: NA; CDR3 length: 13; J gene: TRBJ1-1; D gene: TRBD1; CDR3 protein: CASRKTGVGEAFF; CDR3 DNA: TGTGCCAGCAGGAAGACAGGGGTGGGTGAAGCTTTCTTT
V gene: TRBV4-1; clone size: few; CDR3 length: 14; J gene: TRBJ2-7; D gene: TRBD2; CDR3 protein: CASSLSGSRNEQYF; CDR3 DNA: TGCGCCAGCAGCCTCAGCGGGAGTAGGAACGAGCAGTACTTC
V gene: TRBV27; clone size: NA; CDR3 length: 13; J gene: TRBJ1-1; D gene: TRBD1; CDR3 protein: CASGDRVRTEAFF; CDR3 DNA: TGTGCCAGCGGGGACAGGGTAAGAACTGAAGCTTTCTTT
V gene: TRBV9; clone size: NA; CDR3 length: 16; J gene: TRBJ2-4; D gene: NA; CDR3 protein: CASSVDPAAAKNIQYF; CDR3 DNA: TGTGCCAGCAGCGTAGACCCGGCGGCGGCCAAAAACATTCAGTACTTC
V gene: TRBV7-9; clone size: once; CDR3 length: 15; J gene: TRBJ2-3; D gene: TRBD2; CDR3 protein: CVLGLAGSVTDTQYF; CDR3 DNA: TGTGTTTTGGGACTAGCGGGTTCCGTCACAGATACGCAGTATTTT